This T cell receptor beta chain stems from a study of cytotoxic CD8 clonotypes in ibrutinib-treated CLL. The overall study: Across the patients, about a dozen were relapsed/refractory, about 15 treatment-naive and 17 to 18 IGHV unmutated. The study, taken as a whole, reports: Clonality showed a rise at ibrutinib response that reversed toward baseline at progression. Higher circulating CD8+ T-cell counts strongly accompanied higher baseline clonality, above age-matched healthy donors.

Depth targeted 1 in 200,000 to 1 in 1 million T cells, averaging 10x coverage per clonotype. Repertoires were generated with immunoSEQ multiplex PCR, while TCRdb's copy carries only in-frame clones and drops some. This table holds over 130,000 clones, around 82% found once. Trimming cost V 5 bases and J 6 bases; bases outside gene matches: 7. Germline V gene sequence: CDR1 MGHDK, CDR2 SYGVNS. This CDR3 region has 13 residues. Points on this clone: The target antigen is unknown.

Source: PBMCs, taken after 36 months of ibrutinib treatment. This TCR was recovered from a human donor with chronic lymphocytic leukemia. The rearrangement joins TRBV25-1 to TRBJ2-7, with 7 bases aligning to TRBD1. The CDR3: CASSPVTGLEQYF. Written as DNA, the CDR3 is TGTGCCAGCAGTCCGGTGACAGGGCTCGAGCAGTACTTC.